Shown below are 21 T cell receptor beta chains from a single sample sequenced in a study of blood T cell repertoires in COVID-19. Generated by immunoSEQ multiplex PCR, the TCRdb table keeps only in-frame clones and is missing some. This table holds roughly 150,000 clones, approximately 80% found once. What was sequenced was peripheral blood. The origin of the receptors is a woman in her fifties or sixties with acute or convalescent COVID-19.

This chain uses TRBV21-1 with TRBJ1-1. TRBV21-1 is a pseudogene locus. This CDR3 region has 16 residues. CDR3 amino acids: CASSKSQAGWGTEAFF. The CDR3, as DNA: TGTGCCAGCAGCAAATCTCAAGCGGGATGGGGTACTGAAGCTTTCTTT.

This rearrangement joins TRBV7-9 to TRBJ1-1, with D tentatively TRBD1 (5 bases). This CDR3 has 14 residues. The ends were cut back, 1 base at V and 3 bases at J, with 9 bases in the middle. CDR1 is SEHNR and CDR2 is FQNEAQ in the germline V gene (reference sequence). CDR3 sequence: CASSLGGGDTEAFF. As DNA, the CDR3 is TGTGCCAGCAGCTTAGGGGGCGGCGACACTGAAGCTTTCTTT.

The sample holds a few counts of this clone. The chain joins TRBV9 to TRBJ2-1, with 8 bases identical to TRBD2. Per the germline V gene, CDR1 is SGDLS and CDR2 is YYNGEE. V was pared by 0 bases and J by 12 bases, with 8 bases of the junction left unmatched. The CDR3 length is 14 residues. CDR3 sequence (DNA): TGTGCCAGCAGCGTAGACCCCGATACTAGCGGGCAGTTCTTC. Protein sequence: CASSVDPDTSGQFF.

This sequence joins TRBV4-1 and TRBJ2-3, with 10 bases aligning to TRBD2. Losses at the gene ends were 3 bases for V and 4 bases for J; bases not matched to a gene: 7. From germline, CDR1 is MGHRA and CDR2 YSYEKL. The CDR3 sequence is 16 residues long. In DNA, the CDR3 is TGCGCCAGCAGCCAGATCCCCAGCGGGAGGGCAGATACGCAGTATTTT. This encodes CASSQIPSGRADTQYF.

The chain has TRBV2 and TRBJ1-6, with unresolved D. Between the trimmed V and J ends, which lost 8 bases and 3 bases, there was a span of 8 bases. CDR1 and CDR2 (germline): SNHLY, FYNNEI. There are 13 residues in the CDR3. The chain's CDR3 is CASEQNYNSPLHF. The DNA for the CDR3 is TGTGCCAGCGAACAGAACTATAATTCACCCCTCCACTTT.

The sample holds a few counts of this clone. The rearrangement uses TRBV25-1 and TRBJ1-4; D is perhaps TRBD1 (6 bases). Germline-derived CDR1 and CDR2 are MGHDK and SYGVNS. Deletions cut 2 bases from V and 7 bases from J, with 20 bases between. The CDR3 is 17 amino acids. The chain's CDR3 is CASSERRSGVGGEKLFF. DNA for the CDR3: TGTGCCAGCAGTGAACGACGCTCAGGGGTAGGGGGTGAAAAACTGTTTTTT.

The V call is TRBV2, the J call TRBJ1-5; D gene ambiguous. V was trimmed by 2 bases and J by 2 bases, leaving 7 bases between them. The length of the CDR3 is 14 residues. CDR1 and CDR2 (germline): SNHLY, FYNNEI. CDR3 nucleotides: TGTGCCAGCAGTGAATTTATAGGCAATCAGCCCCAGCATTTT. Translation gives CASSEFIGNQPQHF.

The chain couples TRBV19 to TRBJ2-5; D is uncertain. V lost 5 bases and J lost 4, with 11 bases in between. This CDR3 contains 13 residues. CDR1 and CDR2 (germline): LNHDA, SQIVND (reference sequence). The DNA of the CDR3 is TGTGCCAGTAGTGACGGGTTGGGAGAGACCCAGTACTTC. It translates to CASSDGLGETQYF.

The rearrangement links TRBV4-3 to TRBJ2-1; TRBD2 matches 13 bases. This CDR3 has 17 amino acids. Germline CDR1 reads LGHNA; CDR2 reads YSLEER. The trim removed 1 base at V and 6 bases at J, leaving 6 bases unmatched. The CDR3 DNA follows: TGCGCCAGCAGCCAAGGGACTAGCGGGAGATATGGCAATGAGCAGTTCTTC. Translating gives CASSQGTSGRYGNEQFF.

This clone was counted a single time. This rearrangement joins TRBV6-2 or TRBV6-3 to TRBJ1-1; no clear D gene. CDR3 length: 16 amino acids. From germline, CDR1 is MNHEY and CDR2 SVGEGT. Deletions cut 0 bases from V and 2 bases from J, with 13 bases between. In DNA, the CDR3 is TGTGCCAGCAGTTACTCTGCCAGGCGGGTCAACACTGAAGCTTTCTTT. Residues: CASSYSARRVNTEAFF.

The genes are TRBV25-1 and TRBJ1-3, with D unclear. The CDR3 has 16 amino acids. Germline V gives CDR1 MGHDK, CDR2 SYGVNS. V was shortened by 1 base and J by 0 bases, with 10 bases between the two germline ends. The CDR3 protein is CASSESKPYSGNTIYF. As DNA, the CDR3 is TGTGCCAGCAGTGAATCCAAGCCTTACTCTGGAAACACCATATATTTT.

The chain links TRBV4-3 to TRBJ1-1, with TRBD1 identical over 8 bases. Trimming took 0 bases from V and 3 from J; bases not matched to a gene: 3. Germline V gene lookup returns CDR1 LGHNA and CDR2 YSLEER. This CDR3 region has 15 residues. The CDR3 reads CASSQDSGGDTEAFF. CDR3 nucleotide sequence: TGCGCCAGCAGCCAAGATTCAGGGGGCGACACTGAAGCTTTCTTT.

The DNA for the CDR3 is TGTGCCAGCAGTGAAAGCAACAGGGGTAATTCACCCCTCCACTTT. Translated, it gives CASSESNRGNSPLHF. This chain links TRBV2 with TRBJ1-6; 7 bases are shared with TRBD1. In germline, CDR1 is SNHLY, CDR2 FYNNEI. There are 15 residues in the CDR3. V lost 2 bases and J lost 6; bases outside the gene matches: 4.

The chain uses TRBV11-2 and TRBJ2-5; D not certain. Germline V gene lookup returns CDR1 SGHAT and CDR2 FQNNGV. This CDR3 is built from 13 residues. With 5 bases removed from V and 2 bases from J, the gap between germline ends came to 9 bases. The CDR3 here is CASSLRVQETQYF. The CDR3 nucleotides are TGTGCCAGCAGCCTACGGGTACAAGAGACCCAGTACTTC. Drawing the rest from reference TRBV11-2 and TRBJ2-5, the complete variable domain is EAGVAQSPRYKIIEKRQSVAFWCNPISGHATLYWYQQILGQGPKLLIQFQNNGVVDDSQLPKDRFSAERLKGVDSTLKIQPAKLEDSAVYLCASSLRVQETQYFGPGTRLLVL.

V usage is TRBV21-1 and J usage is TRBJ2-7; TRBD1, the table's D call, lacks a check against the DNA. TRBV21-1 is recorded as a pseudogene. CDR3 size: 20 residues. CDR3 nucleotide sequence: TGTGCCAGCAGCCACTTGTCCCGGGACAGGGTCCCACGGGTAACCTACGAGCAGTACTTC. Translation gives CASSHLSRDRVPRVTYEQYF.

The chain joins TRBV18 to TRBJ2-2; TRBD2 matches 7 bases. The CDR3 loop spans 17 amino acids. V trimming: 2 bases; J trimming: 5 bases; junction bases outside the gene matches: 11. Per germline, CDR1 KGHSH and CDR2 LQKENI. CDR3 in DNA: TGTGCCAGCTCACCAAATAACCCCCTAGCGGATACCGGGGAGCTGTTTTTT. It specifies CASSPNNPLADTGELFF.

The chain couples TRBV30 to TRBJ2-5, with 8 bases aligning to TRBD2. The CDR3 spans 13 residues. Trimming took 2 bases from V and 13 from J; bases not matched to a gene: 12. CDR1 and CDR2 (germline): GTSNPN, SVGIG (reference sequence). The CDR3 sequence: CAWSPGGQRIPYF. In DNA, the CDR3 is TGTGCCTGGAGTCCGGGGGGGCAGCGGATTCCGTACTTC. Full variable domain (missing parts from reference TRBV30 and TRBJ2-5): SQTIHQWPATLVQPVGSPLSLECTVEGTSNPNLYWYRQAAGRGLQLLFYSVGIGQISSEVPQNLSASRPQDRQFILSSKKLLLSDSGFYLCAWSPGGQRIPYFGPGTRLLVL.

Only one count was recorded for this clone. The chain links TRBV6-5 to TRBJ2-7, with TRBD2 matching 8 bases. CDR1 and CDR2 (germline): MNHEY, SVGAGI. J lost 7 bases, V lost 7 bases, and 12 bases had no gene match. The CDR3 consists of 14 residues. The DNA of the CDR3 is TGTGCCAGCATCCCGGCGGGGGGCTTGGGGGAGCAGTACTTC. Translated, it gives CASIPAGGLGEQYF.

The V call is TRBV6-2 or TRBV6-3, the J call TRBJ2-5; D perhaps matches TRBD2 (6 bases). This CDR3 contains 19 residues. The germline CDR1 and CDR2 sequences are MNHEY and SVGEGT. The V gene lost 6 bases and the J gene lost 7 bases, with 33 bases spanning the gap. The CDR3 DNA reads as TGTGCCAGCAGCTCAGCTAGCGCTACTACCCAAGAGACTAGGGTGACCCAGTACTTC. Encoded protein: CASSSASATTQETRVTQYF.

This clone was seen only a few times. This rearrangement joins TRBV11-2 to TRBJ2-7; 8 bases fit TRBD1. The CDR3 runs 15 residues. The germline gives CDR1 SGHAT, CDR2 FQNNGV. V lost 1 base, J lost 4 bases, and 6 bases stayed unmatched. This CDR3 reads CASSLGRTGTYEQYF. Here the CDR3 DNA reads TGTGCCAGCAGCTTAGGTAGGACAGGGACATACGAGCAGTACTTC.

The J gene is TRBJ1-2, the V gene TRBV5-1; 10 nucleotides align to TRBD1. The germline CDR1 and CDR2 sequences are SGHRS and YFSETQ. The CDR3 length is 14 residues. V gave up 4 bases and J gave up 3 bases; unmatched junction bases: 3. The CDR3 loop is CASSGGTGDYGYTF. Written as DNA, the CDR3 is TGCGCCAGCAGCGGAGGGACAGGGGACTATGGCTACACCTTC. The whole variable domain, remainder taken from reference TRBV5-1 and TRBJ1-2, is KAGVTQTPRYLIKTRGQQVTLSCSPISGHRSVSWYQQTPGQGLQFLFEYFSETQRNKGNFPGRFSGRQFSNSRSEMNVSTLELGDSALYLCASSGGTGDYGYTFGSGTRLTVV.